These 26 T cell receptor beta chains originate from one sample sequenced in a study of blood T cell repertoires in COVID-19 (dated by TCRdb to about 2020). Receptor libraries were prepared by the immunoSEQ multiplex PCR assay. Imported from immuneACCESS, the table was reduced by TCRdb to in-frame sequences with V and J called. These copies leave out some clones; in studies compared against another copy, an unresolved V gene accounts for under half, and the cause of the remainder is not known. This sample has some 100,000 clones in its table, and almost 90% of those were observed once. The top ten constitute around 5.4% of the sample. Material for sequencing was peripheral blood. These receptors came from a human donor in a cohort sampled during active COVID-19.

J is TRBJ2-5 and V is TRBV6-5; 7 bases align to TRBD1. V gave up 2 bases and J gave up 2 bases; unmatched junction bases: 2. Germline assignment: CDR1 MNHEY and CDR2 SVGAGI. This CDR3 contains 14 residues. CDR3 nucleotide sequence: TGTGCCAGCAGTTACGGGACAGCACAAGAGACCCAGTACTTC. Translation gives CASSYGTAQETQYF.

The chain uses TRBV5-1 and TRBJ1-1; D uncertain. CDR1 is SGHRS and CDR2 is YFSETQ in the germline V gene. Trimming took off 3 bases at V and 0 bases at J, with 9 bases between the two ends. CDR3 length equals 14 residues. As DNA, the CDR3 is TGCGCCAGCAGCTGGGAGGTAGTGAACACTGAAGCTTTCTTT. Translating it yields CASSWEVVNTEAFF.

The chain links TRBV5-1 to TRBJ1-4; the D gene is possibly TRBD1 (6 bases). This CDR3 is 16 amino acids long. CDR1 and CDR2 (germline): SGHRS, YFSETQ. Trimming removed 5 bases from V and 0 bases from J, with 14 bases in between. The CDR3 here is CASRGSAGATNEKLFF. The CDR3 DNA reads TGCGCCAGCAGGGGATCTGCAGGGGCAACTAATGAAAAACTGTTTTTT.

The chain recombines TRBV19 with TRBJ2-3; a weak D match, TRBD1 (6 bases). From germline, CDR1 is LNHDA and CDR2 SQIVND (reference sequence). This CDR3 is 14 amino acids long. The germline V and J ends were trimmed by 4 bases and 2 bases, with 10 bases remaining between them. The CDR3 spells CASSKTGDTDTQYF. The CDR3 nucleotides are TGTGCCAGTAGTAAGACAGGAGACACAGATACGCAGTATTTT.

The sample holds many counts of this clone. This chain joins TRBV7-9 and TRBJ1-1, with a possible D match to TRBD1 (5 bases). The CDR3 covers 16 residues. V lost 6 bases and J 0 bases, leaving 17 bases between the germline ends. Germline V gives CDR1 SEHNR, CDR2 FQNEAQ (reference sequence). This CDR3 reads CASRGVMAGLNTEAFF. CDR3 sequence (DNA): TGTGCCAGCAGAGGGGTAATGGCAGGGCTGAACACTGAAGCTTTCTTT.

The gene calls are TRBV19 and TRBJ2-7; the D is unclear. The V gene's germline CDR1 is LNHDA and CDR2 SQIVND (reference sequence). Trimming took off 5 bases at V and 1 base at J, with 12 bases between the two ends. This CDR3 spans 14 amino acids. The CDR3 is CASSSTTGSYEQYF. CDR3 sequence (DNA): TGTGCCAGTAGTTCCACGACTGGTTCCTACGAGCAGTACTTC.

The J gene is TRBJ1-4, the V gene TRBV7-2; no definite D call. V lost 3 bases and J 8 bases, leaving 13 bases between the germline ends. Germline V CDR1 and CDR2: SGHTA, FQGNSA. This CDR3 is built from 14 residues. CDR3 nucleotides: TGTGCCAGCAGCTTTGACCTCTACGGGGAAAAACTGTTTTTT. This sequence encodes CASSFDLYGEKLFF.

The gene calls are TRBV28 and TRBJ2-7; D is possibly TRBD1 (6 bases). From germline, CDR1 is MDHEN and CDR2 SYDVKM. CDR3 length: 16 residues. Trimming shortened V by 1 base and J by 3 bases, and 16 bases separated the two germline ends. The CDR3 reads CASSLFIGTPVYEQYF. CDR3 coding DNA: TGTGCCAGCAGTTTATTTATAGGGACACCGGTCTACGAGCAGTACTTC.

The chain combines TRBV7-9 with TRBJ2-2; no clear D gene. The V end was cut by 10 bases, the J end by 4 bases, with 10 bases between. Germline loops: CDR1 SEHNR, CDR2 FQNEAQ (reference sequence). The length of the CDR3 is 12 residues. This CDR3 reads CATGRFTGELFF. In nucleotides, the CDR3 is TGTGCCACCGGCAGGTTCACCGGGGAGCTGTTTTTT.

This chain uses TRBV5-1 with TRBJ2-2; maybe TRBD1 (6 bases). The CDR3 covers 18 residues. V was cut by 0 bases and J by 1 base, with 16 bases left in between. Per germline, CDR1 SGHRS and CDR2 YFSETQ. CDR3: CASSLDSQGSKNTGELFF. The CDR3 DNA reads as TGCGCCAGCAGCTTGGACTCCCAGGGGTCGAAGAACACCGGGGAGCTGTTTTTT.

The sample holds a few counts of this clone. The rearrangement uses TRBV19 and TRBJ2-7, with D maybe TRBD2 (6 bases). V lost 10 bases, J lost 4 bases, and 11 bases lay in between. CDR1 LNHDA and CDR2 SQIVND come from the germline V gene (reference sequence). The CDR3 is made up of 11 amino acids. The CDR3 protein is CATQGLYEQYF. The CDR3 DNA is TGTGCCACCCAAGGACTATACGAGCAGTACTTC.

CDR3 bases: TGTGCCTGGAGTAGACTAGTAAGTCAGTTCTTC. It encodes CAWSRLVSQFF. The chain uses TRBV30 and TRBJ2-1; D is perhaps TRBD2 (6 bases). The CDR3 loop spans 11 amino acids. The V gene lost 2 bases and the J gene lost 13 bases, with 12 bases spanning the gap. CDR1 and CDR2 (germline): GTSNPN, SVGIG (reference sequence).

The J gene is TRBJ2-1, the V gene TRBV7-9; TRBD2 aligns across 9 bases. Trimming at V came to 5 bases and at J to 6 bases, leaving 14 bases not matched to a gene. The CDR3 contains 17 residues. Per germline, CDR1 SEHNR and CDR2 FQNEAQ (reference sequence). The CDR3 coding sequence is TGTGCCAGCAGCCCCCACCCTTCTAGCGGGAATATCAATGAGCAGTTCTTC. The encoded protein is CASSPHPSSGNINEQFF.

The chain links TRBV2 to TRBJ1-1, with D perhaps matching TRBD1 (5 bases). The CDR3 contains 13 residues. CDR1 is SNHLY and CDR2 is FYNNEI in the germline V gene. Trimming removed 5 bases at V and 0 bases at J, with 7 bases between. CDR3 DNA: TGTGCCAGCAGTCGACAGATGAACACTGAAGCTTTCTTT. Protein product: CASSRQMNTEAFF.

The rearrangement links TRBV30 to TRBJ2-1, with unresolved D. V was cut by 4 bases and J by 6 bases, with 10 bases left in between. CDR3 size: 12 residues. Per the germline V gene, CDR1 is GTSNPN and CDR2 is SVGIG (reference sequence). The CDR3: CAWTATLNEQFF. CDR3 coding DNA: TGTGCCTGGACTGCGACACTCAATGAGCAGTTCTTC.

The chain employs TRBV19 and TRBJ2-1, with TRBD2 matching 8 bases. CDR3 length equals 13 residues. CDR1 is LNHDA, CDR2 SQIVND, per germline (reference sequence). J gave up 4 bases and V 6 bases, and 2 bases lay outside the gene matches. The CDR3 region has the DNA TGTGCCAGTAGCCTAGCGGGTTACAATGAGCAGTTCTTC. Residues: CASSLAGYNEQFF.

The chain employs TRBV23-1 and TRBJ2-7; maybe TRBD1 (6 bases). TRBV23-1 has ORF status, its function being uncertain. The CDR3 has 17 residues. Trimming took off 0 bases at V and 3 bases at J, with 18 bases between the two ends. The CDR3 loop reads CASSQSPRQGFRYEQYF. The CDR3 DNA sequence: TGCGCCAGCAGTCAATCCCCACGGCAGGGGTTCCGCTACGAGCAGTACTTC.

The chain is built from TRBV7-8 and TRBJ2-1; 7 bases fit TRBD2. In germline, CDR1 is SGHVS, CDR2 FQNEAQ. This CDR3 region has 13 residues. V shed 1 base and J 12 bases; nucleotides not matched to a gene: 6. Here the CDR3 DNA reads TGTGCCAGCAGCTTAGAACTAGCGATACGGCAGTTCTTC. This encodes CASSLELAIRQFF.

This clone was seen just once. This rearrangement joins TRBV28 to TRBJ1-2; TRBD1 matches at 10 bases. J gave up 4 bases and V 2 bases, and 1 base lay outside the gene matches. Germline lookup yields CDR1 MDHEN and CDR2 SYDVKM. This CDR3 has 14 amino acids. The CDR3 region has the DNA TGTGCCAGCAGTTTAGGGACAGGGGTCTATGGCTACACCTTC. Translating gives CASSLGTGVYGYTF.

This clone was seen only once. The chain has TRBV25-1 and TRBJ1-5; D is unresolved. Germline-derived CDR1 and CDR2 are MGHDK and SYGVNS. The CDR3 spans 16 residues. V was pared by 2 bases and J by 4 bases, with 15 bases between. The CDR3 loop reads CASSEGPDPWNQPQHF. Written as DNA, the CDR3 is TGTGCCAGCAGTGAAGGTCCAGATCCTTGGAATCAGCCCCAGCATTTT.

V is TRBV7-2 and J is TRBJ1-5; 7 bases fit TRBD1. V lost 5 bases and J lost 7; bases outside the gene matches: 11. CDR3 length equals 15 residues. CDR1 is SGHTA and CDR2 is FQGNSA in the germline V gene. The CDR3 DNA reads as TGTGCCAGCAGCATACAGGGGTCTCCTGGGCAGCCCCAGCATTTT. It translates to CASSIQGSPGQPQHF.

This chain uses TRBV7-2 with TRBJ1-1; tentatively, D is TRBD1 (5 bases). The CDR3 totals 13 residues. Germline V gene data show CDR1 as SGHTA and CDR2 as FQGNSA. V was pared by 5 bases and J by 5 bases, with 12 bases between. The CDR3 DNA follows: TGTGCCAGCAGCCCAGCCGGGGGAACTGAAGCTTTCTTT. Amino acid sequence: CASSPAGGTEAFF.

J is TRBJ2-5 and V is TRBV5-6; the match to TRBD1 covers 8 bases. Unmatched junction bases numbered 5, after V lost 0 bases and J lost 4 bases. Germline V gene lookup returns CDR1 SGHDT and CDR2 YYEEEE. This CDR3 region has 15 residues. CDR3 sequence: CASSLGTGPGETQYF. DNA of the CDR3: TGTGCCAGCAGCTTGGGGACAGGGCCGGGAGAGACCCAGTACTTC.

This clone has a handful of counts. V and J are TRBV14 and TRBJ2-7; TRBD1 aligns across 7 bases. V lost 3 bases, J lost 0 bases, and 5 bases stayed unmatched. CDR1 and CDR2 (germline): SGHDN, FVKESK. The CDR3 length is 15 residues. The CDR3 DNA follows: TGTGCCAGCAGCCACCCGGACAGGAGCTCCTACGAGCAGTACTTC. The encoded protein is CASSHPDRSSYEQYF.

J is TRBJ2-7 and V is TRBV7-9; 9 bases map to TRBD2. Per germline, CDR1 SEHNR and CDR2 FQNEAQ (reference sequence). Losses at the gene ends were 5 bases for V and 4 bases for J; bases not matched to a gene: 12. The length of the CDR3 is 16 residues. In DNA form, the CDR3 reads TGTGCCAGCAGCCCCCTTGGGGGTAGCGGGAGATACGAGCAGTACTTC. It is translated as CASSPLGGSGRYEQYF.

The V gene is TRBV5-1, the J gene TRBJ1-6; 11 bases are shared with TRBD1. Germline loops: CDR1 SGHRS, CDR2 YFSETQ. The junction had 2 bases not matched to a gene; V was cut back by 7 bases and J by 5 bases. The CDR3 runs to 14 residues. CDR3 region: CASGQGANNSPLHF. The CDR3 DNA reads TGCGCCAGCGGACAGGGGGCAAATAATTCACCCCTCCACTTT.